This T cell receptor beta chain is drawn from a study of cytomegalovirus exposure and HLA in healthy donors. V was pared by 1 base and J by 8 bases, with 11 bases between. Per germline, CDR1 SGHTA and CDR2 FQGNSA. This CDR3 has 13 amino acids. Use of 60 Vbeta and 13 Jbeta primers characterized the PCR. Measured with immunoSEQ multiplex PCR; TCRdb has only the in-frame clones, and not every one. The sample shows around 180,000 clones, about 83% of them seen only once. Specimen: PBMCs. This chain uses TRBV7-2 with TRBJ1-2; no clear D gene. The receptor comes from a woman between 25 and 40 years old in good health and CMV-seropositive. This chain's CDR3 is CASSLGRREGYTF. The CDR3 DNA follows: TGTGCCAGCAGCTTAGGGAGGAGAGAGGGCTACACCTTC.